The table lists the clone carrying this T cell receptor beta chain with many counts. Its specificity is not known. Using RNA template, CDR3s of TCR alpha and beta were amplified with iRepertoire arm-PCR. One-step reverse transcription and amplification started from around 100-400 ng of tissue mRNA or PBMC total RNA. TCRdb called the multiplex PCR reads again in MiXCR, with one record for every CDR3 protein. The data contain about 130,000 distinct CDR3 sequences, about 25% of them singletons. The data derive from a study of glioma-infiltrating T cells. Study-level results: Only very few CDR3 sequences appeared in both tissue and blood. Tissue-blood divergence was below expectation in non-neoplastic patients, above in gliomas.

The receptor's source is a human donor with low-grade glioma or glioblastoma, undergoing nonglioma brain surgery, or in good health (not recorded which). The specimen sequenced was glioma tissue, nonneoplastic brain tissue, or PBMCs (not recorded which).

The chain's CDR3 is CASSESRVSSYEQYV. The CDR3 nucleotides are TGTGCCAGCAGTGAAAGCAGGGTTAGCTCCTACGAGCAGTACGTC. The rearrangement links TRBV6-1 to TRBJ2-7; a weak D match, TRBD1 (5 bases). This CDR3 has 15 amino acids. Germline CDR1 and CDR2: MNHNS and SASEGT. Trimming pared 2 bases from V and 0 bases from J, leaving 11 bases between.